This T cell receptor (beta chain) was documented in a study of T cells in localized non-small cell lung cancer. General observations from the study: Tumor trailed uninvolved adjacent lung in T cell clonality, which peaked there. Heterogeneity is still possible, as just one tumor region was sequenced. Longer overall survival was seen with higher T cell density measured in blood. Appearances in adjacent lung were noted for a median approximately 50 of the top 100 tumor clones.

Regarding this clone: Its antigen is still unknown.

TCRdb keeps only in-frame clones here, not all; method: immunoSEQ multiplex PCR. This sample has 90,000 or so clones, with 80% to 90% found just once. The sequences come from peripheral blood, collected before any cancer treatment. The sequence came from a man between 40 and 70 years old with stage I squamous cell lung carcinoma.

Written as DNA, the CDR3 is TGTGCCAGCAGCGCGCTCGGGACAGGGGTTGTTAATGAGCAGTTCTTC. Encoded protein: CASSALGTGVVNEQFF. The chain has TRBV7-2 and TRBJ2-1, with 10 bases lining up with TRBD1. The germline gives CDR1 SGHTA, CDR2 FQGNSA. V was clipped by 5 bases and J by 7 bases; unmatched bases: 11. There are 16 residues in the CDR3. Drawing the rest from reference TRBV7-2 and TRBJ2-1, the complete variable domain is GAGVSQSPSNKVTEKGKDVELRCDPISGHTALYWYRQSLGQGLEFLIYFQGNSAPDKSGLPSDRFSAERTGGSVSTLTIQRTQQEDSAVYLCASSALGTGVVNEQFFGPGTRLTVL.